These 8 T cell receptor beta chains were sequenced from one sample in a study of blood T cells in healthy people across ages. With a J-beta primer mix and a sample-barcoded 5' primer, a second PCR ran about 6 to 11 cycles. TCRdb reprocessed the 5' RACE reads via MiXCR and lists one record per CDR3 protein. Here the sample spans approximately 770,000 distinct CDR3 sequences, 58% being singletons. The sequenced material came from blood. Receptors originate from a young man in good health.

J is TRBJ2-7 and V is TRBV13, with D possibly called TRBD1 or TRBD2 (6 bases each). The ends were cut back, 5 bases at V and 2 bases at J, with 13 bases in the middle. This CDR3 is built from 14 residues. In germline, CDR1 is PRHDT, CDR2 FYEKMQ (reference sequence). As DNA, the CDR3 is TGTGCCAGCAGCCCAACACGGGGGCCCTACGAGCAGTACTTC. Its translation: CASSPTRGPYEQYF.

This clonotype was recorded once. The chain couples TRBV6-1 to TRBJ1-1; no firm D call. The CDR3 spans 14 residues. Germline V gene lookup returns CDR1 MNHNS and CDR2 SASEGT. Between the trimmed V and J ends, which lost 0 bases and 4 bases, there was a span of 9 bases. The CDR3 nucleotides read TGTGCCAGCAGTGAAGCGTACGCGTCCACTGAAGCTTTCTTT. This translates into CASSEAYASTEAFF.

This chain joins TRBV20-1 and TRBJ2-1; TRBD2 aligns across 10 bases. The end of the DNA is better explained by TRBJ2-7, so the J call may be wrong. CDR3 length: 15 residues. The germline V gene has CDR1 DFQATT and CDR2 SNEGSKA (reference sequence). Written as DNA, the CDR3 is TGCAGTGCTATATCACTAGCGGGAATATACAATGAGCAGTACTTC. This gives the protein CSAISLAGIYNEQYF.

This clonotype has just a few counts. The CDR3 loop is CASSTTGDTKYF. In DNA form, the CDR3 reads TGTGCCAGCTCTACCACAGGGGACACAAAGTACTTC. V usage is TRBV18 and J usage is TRBJ2-7; 7 bases match TRBD1. The ends lost 6 bases at V and 11 bases at J; junction bases unmatched: 10. Looked up from germline, CDR1 is KGHSH and CDR2 is LQKENI. The CDR3 runs to 12 residues.

This clonotype has only a few counts. V is TRBV10-3 and J is TRBJ2-1; 13 bases match TRBD2. Germline V gene data show CDR1 as ENHRY and CDR2 as SYGVKD. V was clipped by 3 bases and J by 6 bases; unmatched bases: 8. CDR3 size: 17 residues. The CDR3 is CAISERQTSGGFNEQFF. Written as DNA, the CDR3 is TGTGCCATCAGTGAACGTCAGACTAGCGGGGGGTTCAATGAGCAGTTCTTC.

The chain couples TRBV20-1 to TRBJ2-5; D is possibly TRBD2 (7 bases). The end of the DNA fits TRBJ2-7 better, so the J call may be wrong. The CDR3 is made up of 14 amino acids. The V gene's germline CDR1 is DFQATT and CDR2 SNEGSKA (reference sequence). The DNA of the CDR3 is TGCAGTGCTAGAGATCTGGGGGGGCCCTACGAGCAGTACTTC. Amino acid sequence: CSARDLGGPYEQYF.

The chain is built from TRBV12-3 or TRBV12-4 and TRBJ2-4; TRBD1 aligns across 7 bases. The CDR3 is 17 amino acids. The J segment lost 0 bases and the V segment lost 6 bases, leaving 11 bases of the junction unmatched. For the CDR3, the DNA is TGTGCCAGCAGCTACACGGGACAGCCCTTAGCCAAAAACATTCAGTACTTC. Translation gives CASSYTGQPLAKNIQYF.

The V call is TRBV12-3 or TRBV12-4, the J call TRBJ2-5, with 10 nucleotides matching TRBD1. There are 14 residues in the CDR3. The V gene end was trimmed by 5 bases and the J gene end by 5 bases; junction bases not matched to a gene: 5. CDR3 amino acids: CASSRTGGIETQYF. In DNA, the CDR3 is TGTGCCAGCAGTCGGACAGGGGGGATTGAGACCCAGTACTTC.